What follows are 21 T cell receptor beta chains derived from one specimen sequenced in a study of regulatory T cells in long-lasting Graves disease. Time point of the sample: newly diagnosed GD, antithyroid drugs for less than 3 months. Isolated PBMC RNA provided the starting material for the TCR library. The authors built TCR beta libraries using iRepertoire HTBI primers and Arm-PCR of CDR3 regions. TCRdb re-called the multiplex PCR reads through MiXCR, storing one row per CDR3 protein. The sample has around 460,000 distinct CDR3 sequences; 14% are singletons. These data are also associated with another study on T cells in Graves' hyperthyroidism and ophthalmopathy.

This specimen consisted of peripheral blood mononuclear cells (PBMCs), obtained at new diagnosis, from a patient treated with antithyroid drugs. These receptor sequences come from a woman aged 50 to 60 with Graves disease.

This clonotype was detected a few times. J is TRBJ2-2 and V is TRBV3-1; 10 nucleotides match TRBD2. CDR3 length: 17 residues. Per germline, CDR1 LGHDT and CDR2 YNNKEL (reference sequence). With 4 bases clipped from V and 1 base from J, the junction kept 6 bases outside the gene matches. CDR3 protein: CASSRWGTSENTGELFF. Here the CDR3 DNA reads TGTGCCAGCAGCCGGTGGGGGACTAGCGAGAACACCGGGGAGCTGTTTTTT.

This clonotype came up a few times. The chain couples TRBV11-2 to TRBJ1-1; D is perhaps TRBD1 (6 bases). V was cut by 1 base and J by 4 bases, with 16 bases left in between. Germline V gene lookup returns CDR1 SGHAT and CDR2 FQNNGV. This CDR3 region has 16 residues. This chain's CDR3 is CASSLAFQGPSTEAFF. CDR3 DNA: TGTGCCAGCAGCTTAGCGTTTCAGGGGCCTAGCACTGAAGCTTTCTTT.

In its sample, this clonotype was seen a few times. This chain links TRBV5-1 with TRBJ2-6; D is uncertain. The CDR3 has 14 amino acids. The ends were cut back, 4 bases at V and 1 base at J, with 6 bases in the middle. CDR1 is SGHRS and CDR2 is YFSETQ in the germline V gene. The CDR3 DNA reads TGCGCCAGCAGCCCCCAGTCTGGGGCCAACGTCCTGACTTTC. This sequence encodes CASSPQSGANVLTF. Supplemented by reference TRBV5-1 and TRBJ2-6, the full variable domain reads KAGVTQTPRYLIKTRGQQVTLSCSPISGHRSVSWYQQTPGQGLQFLFEYFSETQRNKGNFPGRFSGRQFSNSRSEMNVSTLELGDSALYLCASSPQSGANVLTFGAGSRLTVL.

On this clonotype: A much larger clonotype is one base distant, so this may be a read error. The chain carries TRBV7-9 and TRBJ2-3; possibly TRBD1 or TRBD2 for D (5 bases each). The J call may be in error: the DNA end matches TRBJ2-5 better. The CDR3 runs to 14 residues. From germline, CDR1 is SEHNR and CDR2 FQNEAQ (reference sequence). Here the CDR3 DNA reads TGTGCCAGCGGCTCAGAGGGGTATCGGGCGCCCCAGTACTTC. Translating it yields CASGSEGYRAPQYF.

Turning to this clonotype: This could be a read error, since a much larger clone is one nucleotide away. This chain connects TRBV12-3 or TRBV12-4 to TRBJ1-1, with a tentative D call TRBD1 (5 bases). The CDR3 loop spans 14 amino acids. The ends were cut back, 7 bases at V and 1 base at J, with 13 bases in the middle. This CDR3 is CASNWGGTNTEAFF. CDR3 DNA sequence: TGTGCCAGCAATTGGGGAGGGACGAACACTGAAGCTTTCTTT.

This clonotype has a handful of counts. V gene TRBV20-1 combines with J gene TRBJ2-7, with 9 positions matching TRBD2. The V segment lost 2 bases and the J segment 4 bases; nucleotides outside the gene matches: 12. This CDR3 is 16 amino acids long. Germline loops: CDR1 DFQATT, CDR2 SNEGSKA (reference sequence). The CDR3 protein is CSARITSGRLIYEQYF. The DNA of the CDR3 is TGCAGTGCTAGAATCACAAGCGGGAGGCTCATATACGAGCAGTACTTC.

This clonotype was observed a handful of times. The rearrangement links TRBV6-1 to TRBJ2-2, with 9 nucleotides matching TRBD1. Germline-derived CDR1 and CDR2 are MNHNS and SASEGT. The CDR3 consists of 15 residues. Unmatched junction bases numbered 7, after V lost 4 bases and J lost 7 bases. As DNA, the CDR3 is TGTGCCAGCAGTGGAAGACAGGGGGTTGTCGGGGAGCTGTTTTTT. Its translation is CASSGRQGVVGELFF.

In its sample, this clonotype was seen a few times. This chain joins TRBV6-1 and TRBJ1-1; TRBD1 is a possible D gene (5 bases). This CDR3 contains 15 residues. Trimming pared 6 bases from V and 4 bases from J, leaving 18 bases between. Germline V gene lookup returns CDR1 MNHNS and CDR2 SASEGT. The CDR3 nucleotides read TGTGCCAGCAGCCCGGGGCTGGTACGGGGCACTGAAGCTTTCTTT. Its translation: CASSPGLVRGTEAFF.

This chain uses TRBV5-1 with TRBJ2-2; 9 bases are a match to TRBD1. After removal of 1 base from V and 3 bases from J, the junction contained 4 bases not matched to a gene. Germline CDR1 is SGHRS and CDR2 is YFSETQ. CDR3 size: 16 residues. Written as DNA, the CDR3 is TGCGCCAGCAGCTTGACAGGGGGCGCGTACACCGGGGAGCTGTTTTTT. Its protein is CASSLTGGAYTGELFF. Based on the CDR3 plus reference TRBV5-1 and TRBJ2-2, the full variable domain is KAGVTQTPRYLIKTRGQQVTLSCSPISGHRSVSWYQQTPGQGLQFLFEYFSETQRNKGNFPGRFSGRQFSNSRSEMNVSTLELGDSALYLCASSLTGGAYTGELFFGEGSRLTVL.

This clonotype has only a few counts. The V call is TRBV27, the J call TRBJ1-6; D is undetermined. The germline gives CDR1 MNHEY, CDR2 SMNVEV (reference sequence). Trimming took 7 bases from V and 10 from J, leaving 17 bases between them. The CDR3 is 14 amino acids. CDR3 DNA sequence: TGTGCCAGCACCGGAATTGGAGGAGGATCACCCCTCCACTTT. Translation gives CASTGIGGGSPLHF.

This clonotype was detected ten times or more. The CDR3 spells CASSLSPAGTEAFF. In DNA form, the CDR3 reads TGTGCCAGCAGTTTAAGTCCGGCCGGCACTGAAGCTTTCTTT. This chain links TRBV28 with TRBJ1-1, with D unresolved. The V gene lost 2 bases and the J gene lost 4 bases, with 11 bases spanning the gap. From germline, CDR1 is MDHEN and CDR2 SYDVKM. CDR3 length equals 14 residues.

This clonotype was seen repeatedly, ten times or more. J is TRBJ2-5 and V is TRBV18; 9 bases map to TRBD1. The CDR3 consists of 15 residues. V lost 2 bases and J lost 4; bases outside the gene matches: 5. The germline gives CDR1 KGHSH, CDR2 LQKENI. This chain's CDR3 is CASSPNTGGPETQYF. The CDR3 bases are TGTGCCAGCTCACCAAACACAGGGGGCCCAGAGACCCAGTACTTC.

The CDR3 loop reads CASRGLGSAGELFF. The CDR3 coding sequence is TGTGCCAGCAGGGGACTAGGGTCGGCCGGGGAGCTGTTTTTT. The rearrangement joins TRBV6-2 or TRBV6-3 to TRBJ2-2, with 8 bases lining up with TRBD2. V trimming: 6 bases; J trimming: 6 bases; junction bases outside the gene matches: 6. This CDR3 spans 14 amino acids. Germline CDR1 MNHEY, CDR2 SVGEGT.

This clonotype was counted ten times or more. V gene TRBV30 combines with J gene TRBJ1-2; the match to TRBD1 covers 7 bases. Trimming removed 4 bases from V and 2 bases from J; junction bases left unmatched: 4. The germline V gene has CDR1 GTSNPN and CDR2 SVGIG (reference sequence). The CDR3 extends over 13 amino acids. In nucleotides, the CDR3 is TGTGCCTGGACTGAACAGGGGAACTATGGCTACACCTTC. Protein product: CAWTEQGNYGYTF.

This clonotype appeared many times. The V and J genes are TRBV7-9 and TRBJ1-1; possible D gene TRBD1, 6 bases. V lost 4 bases to trimming and J lost 4 bases, with 13 bases between them. This CDR3 is built from 14 residues. Germline CDR1 is SEHNR and CDR2 is FQNEAQ (reference sequence). The CDR3 DNA is TGTGCCAGCAGCTCGAATGGACAGCTCACTGAAGCTTTCTTT. This encodes CASSSNGQLTEAFF.

This clonotype appeared many times. The chain employs TRBV3-1 and TRBJ2-1; perhaps TRBD2 as D (6 bases). Trimming shortened V by 0 bases and J by 4 bases, and 22 bases separated the two germline ends. This CDR3 has 19 amino acids. Germline values: CDR1 LGHDT, CDR2 YNNKEL (reference sequence). CDR3 amino acids: CASSQDQLRAEGKYNEQFF. The DNA of the CDR3 is TGTGCCAGCAGCCAAGATCAATTGAGGGCGGAGGGAAAATACAATGAGCAGTTCTTC.

This clonotype has a count of ten or more. The V gene is TRBV12-3 or TRBV12-4, the J gene TRBJ1-3; D not certain. V was pared by 6 bases and J by 4 bases, with 16 bases between. This CDR3 region has 15 residues. The CDR3 here is CASSPNPGSGNTIYF. Written as DNA, the CDR3 is TGTGCCAGCAGCCCAAATCCCGGATCGGGAAACACCATATATTTT.

The sample holds many counts of this clonotype. V usage is TRBV20-1 and J usage is TRBJ2-1; weak D call: TRBD2 (5 bases). The CDR3 covers 15 residues. Germline V lookup: CDR1 DFQATT, CDR2 SNEGSKA (reference sequence). Trimming shortened V by 1 base and J by 5 bases, and 15 bases separated the two germline ends. The CDR3 DNA reads TGCAGTGCTAGAGTCTCCATCACTAGTCACAATGAGCAGTTCTTC. Translated: CSARVSITSHNEQFF.

V usage is TRBV30 and J usage is TRBJ2-3, with D possibly matching TRBD1 (5 bases). Germline CDR1 reads GTSNPN; CDR2 reads SVGIG (reference sequence). V dropped 3 bases and J dropped 7 bases, with 8 bases sitting between them. There are 11 residues in the CDR3. CDR3 sequence: CAWRVGHTQYF. CDR3 in DNA: TGTGCCTGGAGAGTGGGGCATACGCAGTATTTT.

On this clonotype itself: A much more abundant neighbour one base away suggests this may be a read error. The chain carries TRBV20-1 and TRBJ2-3; D may be TRBD1 (6 bases). CDR1 DFQATT and CDR2 SNEGSKA come from the germline V gene (reference sequence). This CDR3 has 14 residues. CDR3 sequence (DNA): TGCAGTGTTAGAGAGGGGGAAGGAACAGATACGCAGTATTTT. This encodes CSVREGEGTDTQYF.

The genes are TRBV4-2 and TRBJ2-5; possibly TRBD1 for D (6 bases). The CDR3 is made up of 14 amino acids. Germline V lookup: CDR1 LGHNA, CDR2 YNFKEQ. The V end lost 4 bases, the J end lost 1 base, and 10 bases lay between the germline ends. The CDR3 here is CASSRDTAQETQYF. CDR3 nucleotides: TGTGCCAGCAGCCGGGACACAGCCCAAGAGACCCAGTACTTC.